The sequence of this T cell receptor beta chain was determined in a study of T-cell reconstitution after alpha-beta-depleted transplantation in children. Unique molecular identifiers were incorporated during preparation of the TCRbeta library. TCRdb re-analysed the PCR reads in MiXCR, keeping a single row per CDR3 protein. The sample has about 90,000 distinct CDR3 sequences, less than 20% seen once. Ten or more counts support this clonotype. The target antigen is unknown. V was cut by 5 bases and J by 0 bases, with 14 bases left in between. The CDR3 contains 15 residues. Study observations and caveats: Reportedly, alpha-beta T cells present about two months post-transplant originated from several hundred expanded clones of graft origin. T cells produced anew were the main source of T-cell counts and diversity one year after transplant. Day-60 TCRbeta diversity that was high in some patients was derived from surviving recipient T cells and thymic progenitors.

The chain employs TRBV12-3 or TRBV12-4 and TRBJ2-7; D is tentatively TRBD1 or TRBD2 (5 bases each). Sequenced material: PBMCs, mostly from graft donor cells, taken 180 days after TCRalphabeta/CD19-depleted stem cell transplant. This sequence was found in a male patient aged 2 to 9 who had a stem cell transplant for acute lymphoblastic leukemia, so the T cells may come from the graft donor. CDR3 DNA sequence: TGTGCCAGCAGTCCAAGGGACCCTAGCTCCTACGAGCAGTACTTC. Amino acid sequence: CASSPRDPSSYEQYF.